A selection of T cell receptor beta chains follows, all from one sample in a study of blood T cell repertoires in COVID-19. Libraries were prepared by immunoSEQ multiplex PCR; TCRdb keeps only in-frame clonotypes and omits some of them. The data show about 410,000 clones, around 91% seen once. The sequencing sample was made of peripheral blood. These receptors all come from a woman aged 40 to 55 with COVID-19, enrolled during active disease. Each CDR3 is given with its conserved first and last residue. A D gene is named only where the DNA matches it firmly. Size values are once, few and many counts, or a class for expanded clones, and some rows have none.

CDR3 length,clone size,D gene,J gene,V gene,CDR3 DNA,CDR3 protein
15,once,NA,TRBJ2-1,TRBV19,TGTGCCAGTAGTATAGGTTCAGGACAGTACAATGAGCAGTTCTTC,CASSIGSGQYNEQFF
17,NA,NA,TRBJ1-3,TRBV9,TGTGCCAGCAGCGTCCAGGGTATCCCCCTCTCTGGAAACACCATATATTTT,CASSVQGIPLSGNTIYF
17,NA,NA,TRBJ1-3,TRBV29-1,TGCAGCGTTGAATTAATGGGCCCACTGAGCTCTGGAAACACCATATATTTT,CSVELMGPLSSGNTIYF
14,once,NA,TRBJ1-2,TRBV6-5,TGTGCCAGCCGACTCGGGGGGCGAGGCTATGGCTACACCTTC,CASRLGGRGYGYTF
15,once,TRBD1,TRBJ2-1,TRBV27,TGTGCCAGCGGTGTCATCGGGACAGGGCTAAGTGAGCAGTTCTTC,CASGVIGTGLSEQFF
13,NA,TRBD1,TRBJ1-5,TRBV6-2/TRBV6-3,TGTGCCAGCAGTTACACAGGGGATCAGCCCCAGCATTTT,CASSYTGDQPQHF
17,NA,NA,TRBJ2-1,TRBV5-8,TGTGCCAGCAGCTTTTGGGGGGCGGGACTACGATACAATGAGCAGTTCTTC,CASSFWGAGLRYNEQFF
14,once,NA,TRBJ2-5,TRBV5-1,TGCGCCAGCAGCTTGGAGGGGCCAGAAGAGACCCAGTACTTC,CASSLEGPEETQYF
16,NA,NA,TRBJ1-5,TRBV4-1,TGCGCCAGCAGCCAATCAGAAGGGGGAAGCAATCAGCCCCAGCATTTT,CASSQSEGGSNQPQHF
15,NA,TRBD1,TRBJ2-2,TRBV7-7,TGTGCTAGCAGCCGGGACAGGACAGACACCGGGGAGCTGTTTTTT,CASSRDRTDTGELFF
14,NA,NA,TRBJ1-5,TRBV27,TGTGCCAGCAGTGTCTCTTTTAGCAATCAGCCCCAGCATTTT,CASSVSFSNQPQHF
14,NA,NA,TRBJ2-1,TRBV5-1,TGCGCCAGCAGCCCCGGACAGTTGTACAATGAGCAGTTCTTC,CASSPGQLYNEQFF
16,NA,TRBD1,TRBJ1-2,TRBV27,TGTGCCAGCGGGAAGAAGGGGGCAGTGTTTGGCTATGGCTACACCTTC,CASGKKGAVFGYGYTF
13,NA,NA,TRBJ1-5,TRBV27,TGTGCCAGCAGTTTGGGGCAAAATCAGCCCCAGCATTTT,CASSLGQNQPQHF
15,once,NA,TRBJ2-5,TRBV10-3,TGTGCCATCAGTGAGTGGGGCTACGAACAAGAGACCCAGTACTTC,CAISEWGYEQETQYF
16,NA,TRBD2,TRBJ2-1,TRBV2,TGTGCCAGCAACGAGGCCGGGCTAGCGGGAGGGGGTGAGCAGTTCTTC,CASNEAGLAGGGEQFF
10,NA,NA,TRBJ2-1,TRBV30,TGTGCCTGGAAACAATCTGGGCAGTTCTTC,CAWKQSGQFF
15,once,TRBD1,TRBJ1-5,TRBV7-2,TGTGCCAGCAGCTTAACGGGACAGCACAATCAGCCCCAGCATTTT,CASSLTGQHNQPQHF
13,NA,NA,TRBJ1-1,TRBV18,TGTGCCAGCTCACCAGCAGTGAACACTGAAGCTTTCTTT,CASSPAVNTEAFF
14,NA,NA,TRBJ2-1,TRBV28,TGTGCCAGCGACAGGAAAAGGCTCTACAATGAGCAGTTCTTC,CASDRKRLYNEQFF
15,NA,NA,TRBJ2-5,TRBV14,TGTGCCAGCAGCCCCTGGCAGGAGAGGGGGGAGACCCAGTACTTC,CASSPWQERGETQYF
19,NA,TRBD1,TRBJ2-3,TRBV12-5,TGTGCTAGTGGGTCCGGGACAGGGGGCGGCCCACCTAGCACAGATACGCAGTATTTT,CASGSGTGGGPPSTDTQYF
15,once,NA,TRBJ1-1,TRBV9,TGTGCCAGCAGCGTAGGAGACAGGATGAACACTGAAGCTTTCTTT,CASSVGDRMNTEAFF
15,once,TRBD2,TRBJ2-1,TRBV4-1,TGCGCCAGCAGCCAAGAAGGGCTAGCGGGGGGAGGGCAGTTCTTC,CASSQEGLAGGGQFF
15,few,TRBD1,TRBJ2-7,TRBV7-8,TGTGCCAGCTCTCTATTTGACAGGGGTACCTACGAGCAGTACTTC,CASSLFDRGTYEQYF
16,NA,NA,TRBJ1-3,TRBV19,TGTGCCAGTAGTATAGGTTTGCGGGGTTCTGGAAACACCATATATTTT,CASSIGLRGSGNTIYF
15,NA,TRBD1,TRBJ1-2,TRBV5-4,TGTGCCAGCAGCTTGGCCCTATGGGACAGCTATGGCTACACCTTC,CASSLALWDSYGYTF
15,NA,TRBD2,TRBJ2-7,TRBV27,TGTGCCAGCAGGTTAACGACTAGCGGGGGGTACGAGCAGTACTTC,CASRLTTSGGYEQYF
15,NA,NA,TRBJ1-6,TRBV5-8,TGTGCCAGCATATACCGACAAAACTATAATTCACCCCTCCACTTT,CASIYRQNYNSPLHF
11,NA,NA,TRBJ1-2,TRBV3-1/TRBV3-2,TGTGCCAGCAGGACCTCCGGCGGTCTTCACTTC,CASRTSGGLHF
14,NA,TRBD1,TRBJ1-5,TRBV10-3,TGTGCCATCAGCCCGGACAGGGGGGTTCGGCCCCAGCATTTT,CAISPDRGVRPQHF
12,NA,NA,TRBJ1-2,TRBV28,TGTGCCAGCAGGGACATTCCTAAAGGCTACACCTTC,CASRDIPKGYTF
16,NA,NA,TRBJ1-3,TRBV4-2,TGTGCCAGCAGCCAAGCCGGGGGACTCTCTGGAAACACCATATATTTT,CASSQAGGLSGNTIYF
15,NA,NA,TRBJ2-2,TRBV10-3,TGTGCCATCAGTGACACCAGGGAGGACACCGGGGAGCTGTTTTTT,CAISDTREDTGELFF
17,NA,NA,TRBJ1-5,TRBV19,TGTGCCAGTAGTATGGGTAGGAGTTTCTCAACGGGTCAGCCCCAGCATTTT,CASSMGRSFSTGQPQHF
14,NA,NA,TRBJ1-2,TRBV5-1,TGCGCCAGCAGCTTGACAGCCCTATCCTATGGCTACACCTTC,CASSLTALSYGYTF
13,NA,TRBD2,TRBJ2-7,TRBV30,TGTGCCTGGACTCTTCAGCGGGAACACGAGCAGTACTTC,CAWTLQREHEQYF
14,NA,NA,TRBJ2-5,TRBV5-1,TGCGCCAGCAGCTTGTTCTCCGGTCAAGAGACCCAGTACTTC,CASSLFSGQETQYF
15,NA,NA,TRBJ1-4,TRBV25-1,TGTGCCAGCAGTGATCAAAGGACAATTACTGAAAAACTGTTTTTT,CASSDQRTITEKLFF
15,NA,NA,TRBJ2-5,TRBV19,TGTGCCAGTAGTAAAGGACTGACACTACAAGAGACCCAGTACTTC,CASSKGLTLQETQYF
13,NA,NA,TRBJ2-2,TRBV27,TGTGCCAGCAGTTTATCCGACACCGGGGAGCTGTTTTTT,CASSLSDTGELFF
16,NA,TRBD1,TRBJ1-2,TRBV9,TGTGCCAGCAGCGGGACAGGGGGAGTCTCATTCTATGGCTACACCTTC,CASSGTGGVSFYGYTF
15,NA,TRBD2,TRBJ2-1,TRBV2,TGTGCCAGCGGTTCGAGCGGGAGAGGCCTAAATGAGCAGTTCTTC,CASGSSGRGLNEQFF
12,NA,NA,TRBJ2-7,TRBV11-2,TGTGCCAGCAGCTTAGATCTCTACGAGCAGTACTTC,CASSLDLYEQYF